This T cell receptor beta chain is drawn from a study of cytomegalovirus exposure and HLA in healthy donors. Both 60 Vbeta primers and 13 Jbeta primers went into the PCR. Clones were read by immunoSEQ multiplex PCR, and TCRdb kept only the in-frame ones, dropping some. The data hold about 120,000 clones, with around 77% observed a single time. Sequencing was done on a sample of PBMCs. The TCR was taken from a man aged 40-50 years in good health and CMV-seropositive.

This CDR3 reads CAISDRQGVTDTQYF. Written as DNA, the CDR3 is TGTGCCATCAGTGACAGGCAGGGGGTGACAGATACGCAGTATTTT. The chain couples TRBV10-3 to TRBJ2-3; TRBD1 matches 7 bases. Trimming removed 3 bases from V and 3 bases from J; junction bases left unmatched: 6. The CDR3 totals 15 residues. Per the germline V gene, CDR1 is ENHRY and CDR2 is SYGVKD.